A few counts support the clone carrying this T cell receptor beta chain. This entry belongs to a study of blood T cell repertoires in COVID-19. Study as a whole: The cDNA or gDNA used as material had been derived from T cells, B-cell-depleted T cells, or PBMCs.

Per the original methods: Nucleated cell number was recorded as an estimate derived from reference gene primer amplification. The protocol was immunoSEQ multiplex PCR, while the TCRdb copy is restricted to in-frame clones and leaves out a portion. V, J and clone size were drawn from that table, and D and trimming were deduced from the DNA. The table records about 400,000 clones, around 86% of them present only once. The sequence was obtained from a woman in her 30s with active or convalescent COVID-19. Sequencing was carried out using peripheral blood.

This CDR3 reads CASSLTTGGDQPQHF. The CDR3 DNA is TGCGCCAGCAGCCTAACAACAGGGGGTGACCAGCCCCAGCATTTT. This chain uses TRBV4-1 with TRBJ1-5; 8 nucleotides align to TRBD1. The J segment lost 7 bases and the V segment lost 4 bases, leaving 9 bases of the junction unmatched. This CDR3 is built from 15 residues. Germline V lookup: CDR1 MGHRA, CDR2 YSYEKL.